Given below is one T cell receptor beta chain in context. Its antigen is not known. According to the study, genomic DNA was the template for TCR beta VDJ and CDR3 profiling. TCRdb processed the reads anew with MiXCR; each CDR3 protein has one entry. The repertoire holds approximately 260,000 distinct CDR3 sequences, with 82% as singletons. The data belong to a study of CD8+CD57+ T cells in acquired aplastic anemia. Trimming took 3 bases from V and 5 from J, leaving 6 bases between them. Per germline, CDR1 SGHNT and CDR2 YENEEA. This CDR3 is 12 amino acids long. Sequencing involved patients with CD8+CD57+ cell expansion previously shown by flow cytometry. Everyone among the patients had severe acquired aplastic anemia. General study findings and limits: Patients and controls turned out to have roughly 29 CD8+ CDR3 sequences in common.

The V call is TRBV11-3, the J call TRBJ2-3, with D unclear. This TCR derives from a human donor with aplastic anemia. Sequences were obtained from sorted CD4+, CD8+, or CD8+CD57+ T cells (not recorded which) from PBMCs. The DNA for the CDR3 is TGTGCCAGCAGCTTCGGGCTAGATACGCAGTATTTT. This sequence encodes CASSFGLDTQYF. The full variable domain, its missing parts supplied by reference TRBV11-3 and TRBJ2-3, is EAGVVQSPRYKIIEKKQPVAFWCNPISGHNTLYWYLQNLGQGPELLIRYENEEAVDDSQLPKDRFSAERLKGVDSTLKIQPAELGDSAVYLCASSFGLDTQYFGPGTRLTVL.